The 7 T cell receptor beta chains listed next were all sequenced from one sample in a study of CD8 T cells in Susac syndrome. A quantity of about 0.5 to 1 ug RNA underwent reverse transcription using random hexamers. One entry per CDR3 protein results from TCRdb running MiXCR on the immunoSEQ multiplex PCR reads. The repertoire has 200,000 to 300,000 distinct CDR3 sequences, around 96% of them found once; the top ten carry about 0.095%. The sequenced sample consisted of CD4+ T cells from PBMCs. All receptors derive from a human donor with Susac syndrome.

J is TRBJ2-7 and V is TRBV29-1, with TRBD1 matching over 9 bases. Trimming cost V 7 bases and J 2 bases; bases outside gene matches: 6. Looked up from germline, CDR1 is SQVTM and CDR2 is ANQGSEA. The CDR3 has 13 amino acids. CDR3 protein: CSAIDRGAYEQYF. As DNA, the CDR3 is TGCAGCGCAATAGACAGGGGGGCCTACGAGCAGTACTTC.

The chain has TRBV6-5 and TRBJ2-7, with TRBD1 as a possible D gene (6 bases). Trimming stripped 7 bases from V and 3 bases from J, with 10 bases between. Germline-derived CDR1 and CDR2 are MNHEY and SVGAGI. CDR3 length equals 12 residues. The CDR3, as DNA: TGTGCCAGCAACAGGGCCGGCTACGAGCAGTACTTC. It encodes CASNRAGYEQYF.

This chain links TRBV20-1 with TRBJ2-7; D is perhaps TRBD1 (6 bases). CDR1 is DFQATT, CDR2 SNEGSKA, per germline (reference sequence). Trimming took 6 bases from V and 4 from J, leaving 16 bases between them. This CDR3 comprises 13 residues. The CDR3 nucleotides read TGCAGTGCCGCCGACAGGACGCCATACGAGCAGTACTTC. The encoded protein is CSAADRTPYEQYF.

V usage is TRBV30 and J usage is TRBJ2-4, with D hard to call. CDR3 length: 15 residues. Germline values: CDR1 GTSNPN, CDR2 SVGIG (reference sequence). V lost 3 bases, J lost 6 bases, and 18 bases lay in between. CDR3 nucleotide sequence: TGTGCCTGGAGCGCAACGGACCCGTCGGTAAACATTCAGTACTTC. Translating gives CAWSATDPSVNIQYF.

The chain recombines TRBV10-2 with TRBJ1-3; no definite D call. Germline V lookup: CDR1 WSHSY, CDR2 SAAADI. The CDR3 sequence is 17 residues long. Trimming left V 3 bases short and J 6 bases short, with 21 bases between. The CDR3 is CASSDSTKVFHSNTIYF. The CDR3 nucleotides are TGCGCCAGCAGTGATTCCACAAAGGTGTTTCACTCAAACACCATATATTTT.

The rearrangement joins TRBV20-1 to TRBJ2-7, with TRBD2 as a possible D gene (5 bases). CDR3 length: 14 residues. Trimming stripped 5 bases from V and 4 bases from J, with 18 bases between. Germline CDR1 and CDR2: DFQATT and SNEGSKA (reference sequence). DNA of the CDR3: TGCAGTGCTTCCCCCCCGGGAAGTATATACGAGCAGTACTTC. Translating gives CSASPPGSIYEQYF.

V is TRBV7-8 and J is TRBJ2-7, with TRBD2 as a possible D gene (5 bases). V lost 5 bases and J 6 bases, leaving 20 bases between the germline ends. There are 15 residues in the CDR3. Germline V gene sequence: CDR1 SGHVS, CDR2 FQNEAQ. In DNA form, the CDR3 reads TGTGCCAGCAGCCCGAGGTCGTTAGCGTCGCTCGAGCAGTACTTC. It yields the protein CASSPRSLASLEQYF.